This TCR beta chain comes out of a study of control samples from healthy donors and cancer patients. Sequencing was performed with immunoSEQ multiplex PCR; in TCRdb, only in-frame clones are kept and a portion is missing. The sample includes about 54,000 clones, almost 96% seen only once; the top ten take roughly 1.8%. V was trimmed by 4 bases and J by 2 bases, leaving 13 bases between them. This CDR3 has 15 amino acids. The germline V gene has CDR1 KGHSH and CDR2 LQKENI. This clone was counted a single time. V and J are TRBV18 and TRBJ2-3; perhaps TRBD2 as D (6 bases). The TCR comes from a woman in her twenties or thirties in good health. Input material: blood. The CDR3 nucleotides read TGTGCCAGCTCACGATCGGGACTGGACACAGATACGCAGTATTTT. Residues: CASSRSGLDTDTQYF.